These T cell receptor beta chains were read from a single sample in a study of blood T cells in healthy people across ages. One entry per CDR3 protein, called by TCRdb with MiXCR from the 5' RACE reads. The sample yields around 900,000 distinct CDR3 sequences, under 35% seen once. Sequenced input: blood. The receptor set was obtained from a woman of 80 years or more in good health. CDR3s leave out the opening cysteine and the closing phenylalanine or tryptophan.

V	length	J	CDR3
TRBV29-1	12	TRBJ1-3	SVDTGIYGNTIY
TRBV3-1	14	TRBJ2-1	ASSPSSGGYYNEQF
TRBV3-1	13	TRBJ2-1	ASSQVPAGNNEQF
TRBV28	13	TRBJ1-4	ASSPGSVGGEKLF
TRBV6-6	11	TRBJ2-1	ASNSGAYSEQF
TRBV20-1	12	TRBJ1-1	SAQRPAAVTEAF
TRBV2	12	TRBJ1-1	ASTSGGSNTEAF
TRBV5-5	12	TRBJ2-1	ASILRTGSDEQF
TRBV15	14	TRBJ1-2	ATSRDPPGRNYGYT
TRBV11-2	12	TRBJ2-3	ASSLGVHPDTQY
TRBV28	14	TRBJ2-3	ASSLIRRGGRDTQY
TRBV12-3/TRBV12-4	11	TRBJ1-1	ASSASFRGEAF
TRBV7-9	9	.	ASGAQETQY
TRBV20-1	12	TRBJ2-5	SAKPGTGEETQY
TRBV20-1	12	TRBJ2-5	SARQGLALETQY
TRBV20-1	9	TRBJ2-5	SASLVQTQY
TRBV7-9	12	TRBJ2-3	ASSRTASTDTQY
TRBV12-3/TRBV12-4	12	TRBJ1-2	ASTTTGSGYGYT
TRBV14	15	TRBJ1-2	ASSQTRTAYLPYGYT
TRBV6-2/TRBV6-3	10	TRBJ1-1	ASSYGGFIAF
TRBV27	15	TRBJ2-1	ASSPKPSGGGRGEQF
TRBV12-3/TRBV12-4	13	TRBJ2-5	ASSLLFGRVETQY
TRBV5-1	13	TRBJ2-1	ASSRDPGSYSERF